Each of the 29 T cell receptor beta chains below was sequenced from the same sample in a study of post-analysis software for immune sequencing data. These receptors' targets are unknown. Study conclusions and caveats: Comparison of patients with controls showed five TRBV segments more frequent in patients, TRBV5-6, TRBV5-1 and TRBV20-1 among them.

Unique molecular identifiers were built into the TCR beta cDNA libraries. TCRdb re-called the PCR reads through MiXCR, storing one row per CDR3 protein. The sample has 450,000 or so distinct CDR3 sequences, roughly 45% seen once; the top ten hold 9.5% to 13%. The sample comprised blood. These receptors all come from a girl aged 10-17 years with multiple sclerosis.

The table lists this clonotype with a few counts. This chain joins TRBV4-2 and TRBJ2-7, with 8 bases identical to TRBD2. Per the germline V gene, CDR1 is LGHNA and CDR2 is YNFKEQ. The CDR3 consists of 17 residues. With 0 bases clipped from V and 0 bases from J, the junction kept 7 bases outside the gene matches. This CDR3 is CASSQDGSSGISYEQYF. Here the CDR3 DNA reads TGTGCCAGCAGCCAAGATGGGAGTAGCGGGATCTCCTACGAGCAGTACTTC.

V is TRBV12-3 or TRBV12-4 and J is TRBJ2-5, with TRBD2 as a possible D gene (6 bases). V shed 5 bases and J shed 5 bases, with 15 bases lying between them. CDR3 length: 14 amino acids. The CDR3 nucleotides are TGTGCCAGCAGTCCCCTAGGAGGGAGGGAGACCCAGTACTTC. Its translation: CASSPLGGRETQYF.

The V call is TRBV12-3 or TRBV12-4, the J call TRBJ2-7, with D perhaps TRBD1 (5 bases). This CDR3 is 15 amino acids long. Trimming left V 5 bases short and J 1 base short, with 15 bases between. The CDR3 region is CASSGATVSSYEQYF. DNA of the CDR3: TGTGCCAGCAGTGGGGCGACAGTTTCTTCCTACGAGCAGTACTTC.

The chain joins TRBV6-1 to TRBJ2-1; 8 nucleotides align to TRBD1. Germline CDR1 and CDR2: MNHNS and SASEGT. This CDR3 comprises 15 residues. The V gene end was trimmed by 2 bases and the J gene end by 2 bases; junction bases not matched to a gene: 2. The CDR3: CASSEQGATYNEQFF. The CDR3 nucleotides are TGTGCCAGCAGTGAACAGGGGGCCACCTACAATGAGCAGTTCTTC.

This clonotype was seen a single time. J is TRBJ2-5 and V is TRBV4-3, with 8 bases fitting TRBD2. The CDR3 loop spans 15 amino acids. V lost 0 bases, J lost 5 bases, and 5 bases stayed unmatched. CDR1 is LGHNA, CDR2 YSLEER, per germline. CDR3 region: CASSQDRLARETQYF. CDR3 in DNA: TGCGCCAGCAGCCAAGATCGACTAGCGAGGGAGACCCAGTACTTC.

This sequence joins TRBV5-5 and TRBJ2-1; TRBD2 is a possible D gene (5 bases). V dropped 4 bases and J dropped 10 bases, with 18 bases sitting between them. The CDR3 sequence is 14 residues long. Looked up from germline, CDR1 is SGHKS and CDR2 is YYEKEE (reference sequence). CDR3 in DNA: TGTGCCAGCAGCCCGGGGTGGCCCTTCTGGGAGCAGTTCTTC. Residues: CASSPGWPFWEQFF.

This clonotype appeared once. The chain has TRBV29-1 and TRBJ1-1, with D hard to call. The CDR3 is 13 residues long. The germline V gene has CDR1 SQVTM and CDR2 ANQGSEA. Trimming took off 5 bases at V and 0 bases at J, with 10 bases between the two ends. CDR3 sequence: CSVCRTVNTEAFF. For the CDR3, the DNA is TGCAGCGTTTGTAGGACCGTGAACACTGAAGCTTTCTTT.

The chain combines TRBV15 with TRBJ1-1; TRBD1 matches 10 bases. The CDR3 consists of 14 residues. Germline V gene data show CDR1 as LNHNV and CDR2 as YYDKDF (reference sequence). V lost 5 bases and J lost 4; bases outside the gene matches: 4. The CDR3 DNA reads as TGTGCCACCAGCTCCCGGGACAGGGGCACTGAAGCTTTCTTT. Translation: CATSSRDRGTEAFF.

The V and J genes are TRBV15 and TRBJ2-3; 15 nucleotides align to TRBD2. The junction had 3 bases not matched to a gene; V was cut back by 5 bases and J by 0 bases. CDR1 is LNHNV and CDR2 is YYDKDF in the germline V gene (reference sequence). The CDR3 contains 17 residues. The CDR3 region has the DNA TGTGCCACCAGCGGACTAGCGGGAGGGAGCAGCACAGATACGCAGTATTTT. It codes for CATSGLAGGSSTDTQYF.

The rearrangement uses TRBV25-1 and TRBJ1-1, with TRBD1 as a possible D gene (5 bases). The length of the CDR3 is 13 residues. Germline CDR1 is MGHDK and CDR2 is SYGVNS. Trimming pared 6 bases from V and 1 base from J, leaving 9 bases between. The chain's CDR3 is CASRGPRNTEAFF. The CDR3 DNA reads TGTGCCAGCAGGGGACCGAGGAACACTGAAGCTTTCTTT.

J is TRBJ2-6 and V is TRBV5-1, with D hard to call. Trimming shortened V by 0 bases and J by 0 bases, and 10 bases separated the two germline ends. Germline V gene data show CDR1 as SGHRS and CDR2 as YFSETQ. The CDR3 length is 17 residues. This CDR3 is CASSLALSASGANVLTF. CDR3 nucleotides: TGCGCCAGCAGCTTGGCCCTTTCCGCCTCTGGGGCCAACGTCCTGACTTTC.

This sequence joins TRBV27 and TRBJ2-5, with 11 bases matching TRBD2. Looked up from germline, CDR1 is MNHEY and CDR2 is SMNVEV (reference sequence). The CDR3 has 16 amino acids. V shed 1 base and J 5 bases; nucleotides not matched to a gene: 6. CDR3 in amino acids: CASSLLASGRTETQYF. In nucleotides, the CDR3 is TGTGCCAGCAGTTTATTAGCTAGCGGGAGGACTGAGACCCAGTACTTC.

The chain carries TRBV28 and TRBJ1-6; D is uncertain. CDR1 is MDHEN and CDR2 is SYDVKM in the germline V gene. This CDR3 has 14 residues. V was cut by 6 bases and J by 7 bases, with 13 bases left in between. The CDR3 spells CASSPLRRNSPLHF. CDR3 DNA: TGTGCCAGCAGCCCCTTACGTCGGAATTCACCCCTCCACTTT.

The chain uses TRBV5-1 and TRBJ1-6; TRBD1 might be the D (6 bases). Per the germline V gene, CDR1 is SGHRS and CDR2 is YFSETQ. Trimming took off 0 bases at V and 0 bases at J, with 7 bases between the two ends. The CDR3 has 16 amino acids. CDR3 region: CASSLEGGSYNSPLHF. In DNA form, the CDR3 reads TGCGCCAGCAGCTTGGAAGGGGGCTCCTATAATTCACCCCTCCACTTT.

V usage is TRBV5-1 and J usage is TRBJ2-3; 14 positions agree with TRBD2. The CDR3 is made up of 18 amino acids. Trimming cost V 4 bases and J 4 bases; bases outside gene matches: 11. Per the germline V gene, CDR1 is SGHRS and CDR2 is YFSETQ. The CDR3 DNA is TGCGCCAGCAGCCGTCGACTGGGACTAGCGGGAGACGCAGATACGCAGTATTTT. It is translated as CASSRRLGLAGDADTQYF.

This clonotype has a single count. The chain carries TRBV12-3 or TRBV12-4 and TRBJ2-3; 7 bases line up with TRBD2. This CDR3 has 15 residues. Trimming took 8 bases from V and 6 from J; bases not matched to a gene: 14. This CDR3 reads CASAGGRAAADTQYF. The CDR3 DNA follows: TGTGCCAGCGCGGGTGGGAGGGCCGCCGCGGATACGCAGTATTTT.

This clonotype was detected once. The genes are TRBV29-1 and TRBJ2-5, with TRBD1 as a possible D gene (6 bases). Germline CDR1 and CDR2: SQVTM and ANQGSEA. Trimming pared 0 bases from V and 4 bases from J, leaving 12 bases between. CDR3 length equals 14 residues. CDR3 DNA sequence: TGCAGCGTTGAAGATTCCAGGGGACGAGAGACCCAGTACTTC. Its protein is CSVEDSRGRETQYF.

This chain uses TRBV7-9 with TRBJ1-1; D gene unclear. Germline V lookup: CDR1 SEHNR, CDR2 FQNEAQ (reference sequence). Trimming stripped 6 bases from V and 6 bases from J, with 14 bases between. The CDR3 runs to 13 residues. The CDR3 DNA reads TGTGCCAGCAGTCGAGGTGGGAGCGCTGAAGCTTTCTTT. Translation: CASSRGGSAEAFF. Full variable domain (remainder filled in from reference TRBV7-9 and TRBJ1-1): DTGVSQNPRHKITKRGQNVTFRCDPISEHNRLYWYRQTLGQGPEFLTYFQNEAQLEKSRLLSDRFSAERPKGSFSTLEIQRTEQGDSAMYLCASSRGGSAEAFFGQGTRLTVV.

V usage is TRBV20-1 and J usage is TRBJ1-1; 8 positions match TRBD1. Germline lookup yields CDR1 DFQATT and CDR2 SNEGSKA (reference sequence). The V and J ends lost 3 bases and 5 bases, in that order; junction bases with no gene match: 5. The CDR3 sequence is 13 residues long. CDR3 DNA: TGCAGTGCTAGGTACAGGGGGTATACTGAAGCTTTCTTT. This sequence encodes CSARYRGYTEAFF.

The rearrangement joins TRBV5-1 to TRBJ1-2; no reliable D call. The CDR3 covers 12 residues. V was cut by 2 bases and J by 5 bases, with 7 bases left in between. Germline values: CDR1 SGHRS, CDR2 YFSETQ. For the CDR3, the DNA is TGCGCCAGCAGCTTTGAGGCATATGGCTACACCTTC. Translation: CASSFEAYGYTF. The whole variable domain, remainder taken from reference TRBV5-1 and TRBJ1-2, is KAGVTQTPRYLIKTRGQQVTLSCSPISGHRSVSWYQQTPGQGLQFLFEYFSETQRNKGNFPGRFSGRQFSNSRSEMNVSTLELGDSALYLCASSFEAYGYTFGSGTRLTVV.

V and J are TRBV20-1 and TRBJ2-2, with 8 bases fitting TRBD1. This CDR3 has 13 amino acids. Germline CDR1 is DFQATT and CDR2 is SNEGSKA (reference sequence). J lost 6 bases, V lost 6 bases, and 6 bases had no gene match. CDR3 DNA sequence: TGCAGTGCAACCAGGACAGGGTCCGGGGAGCTGTTTTTT. Translation gives CSATRTGSGELFF.

The chain carries TRBV11-1 and TRBJ1-1; possibly TRBD1 for D (5 bases). CDR3 length equals 14 residues. The germline V gene has CDR1 SGHAT and CDR2 FQDESV (reference sequence). Trimming removed 5 bases at V and 6 bases at J, with 16 bases between. The CDR3 region is CASSQRQGGPEAFF. CDR3 DNA: TGTGCCAGCAGCCAGCGTCAGGGAGGTCCTGAAGCTTTCTTT.

This clonotype was seen a handful of times. The chain combines TRBV5-1 with TRBJ2-7; TRBD2 matches at 11 bases. The CDR3 spans 14 residues. Germline values: CDR1 SGHRS, CDR2 YFSETQ. The J segment lost 2 bases and the V segment lost 7 bases, leaving 5 bases of the junction unmatched. In nucleotides, the CDR3 is TGCGCCAGCGGGGGGACTAGCGGCCCCTACGAGCAGTACTTC. Translation: CASGGTSGPYEQYF.

This clonotype was picked up many times. The rearrangement joins TRBV5-5 to TRBJ2-5; D is undetermined. The CDR3 consists of 13 residues. Germline lookup yields CDR1 SGHKS and CDR2 YYEKEE (reference sequence). Trimming removed 1 base from V and 2 bases from J, with 6 bases in between. As DNA, the CDR3 is TGTGCCAGCAGCTTGAACCCGCAAGAGACCCAGTACTTC. Its translation is CASSLNPQETQYF.

V is TRBV20-1 and J is TRBJ2-1, with 10 bases identical to TRBD2. The CDR3 is 16 amino acids. Per germline, CDR1 DFQATT and CDR2 SNEGSKA (reference sequence). The junction had 2 bases not matched to a gene; V was cut back by 0 bases and J by 0 bases. This chain's CDR3 is CSARDRLAGSYNEQFF. The CDR3 DNA sequence: TGCAGTGCTAGAGATAGACTAGCGGGCTCCTACAATGAGCAGTTCTTC.

This chain connects TRBV27 to TRBJ2-3, with D hard to call. V lost 6 bases to trimming and J lost 1 base, with 11 bases between them. The CDR3 is made up of 14 amino acids. From germline, CDR1 is MNHEY and CDR2 SMNVEV (reference sequence). The CDR3 loop reads CASRDLTRTDTQYF. The CDR3, as DNA: TGTGCCAGCAGAGATTTAACCCGCACAGATACGCAGTATTTT.

This clonotype has just a few counts. The genes are TRBV29-1 and TRBJ2-7, with TRBD2 matching over 13 bases. V was clipped by 6 bases and J by 0 bases; unmatched bases: 2. Germline V gene data show CDR1 as SQVTM and CDR2 as ANQGSEA. The CDR3 is 14 amino acids. CDR3 coding DNA: TGCAGCGTCCGGACTAGCGGGAGCTCCTACGAGCAGTACTTC. This codes for CSVRTSGSSYEQYF.

The CDR3 nucleotides read TGTGCCAGCAGTGATGCAGCGGGAGGGCATCTCGGAGAGCAGTTCTTC. This translates into CASSDAAGGHLGEQFF. The rearrangement joins TRBV2 to TRBJ2-1; 10 bases map to TRBD2. The CDR3 is 16 amino acids. Germline V gene data show CDR1 as SNHLY and CDR2 as FYNNEI. Trimming at V came to 3 bases and at J to 10 bases, leaving 12 bases not matched to a gene.

This clonotype was counted only a few times. This chain links TRBV24-1 with TRBJ1-2; 7 bases are shared with TRBD1. This CDR3 contains 16 residues. Germline V CDR1 and CDR2: KGHDR, SFDVKD. V lost 11 bases, J lost 1 base, and 15 bases stayed unmatched. The CDR3 protein is CAIRSSRDSYNYGYTF. CDR3 DNA sequence: TGTGCCATACGTTCGAGCCGGGACAGCTATAACTATGGCTACACCTTC.